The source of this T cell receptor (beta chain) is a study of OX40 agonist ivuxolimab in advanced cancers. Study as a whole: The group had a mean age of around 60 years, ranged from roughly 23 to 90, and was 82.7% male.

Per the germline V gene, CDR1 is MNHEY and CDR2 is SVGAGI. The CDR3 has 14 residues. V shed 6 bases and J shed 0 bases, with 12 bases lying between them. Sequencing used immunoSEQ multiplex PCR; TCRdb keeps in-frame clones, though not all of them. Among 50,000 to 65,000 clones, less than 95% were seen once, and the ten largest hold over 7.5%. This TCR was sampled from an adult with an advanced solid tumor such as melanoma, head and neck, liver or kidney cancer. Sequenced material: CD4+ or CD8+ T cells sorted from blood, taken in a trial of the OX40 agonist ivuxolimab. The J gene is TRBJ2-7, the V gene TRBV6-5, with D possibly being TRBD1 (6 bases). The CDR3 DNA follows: TGTGCCAGCAGCCTTTACAGGGTCTCCTACGAGCAGTACTTC. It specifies CASSLYRVSYEQYF.